Listed below are T cell receptor beta chains from one sample, sequenced in a study of Ad26.COV2.S vaccination and SARS-CoV-2 variants. Clones were sequenced by immunoSEQ multiplex PCR, and TCRdb holds only the in-frame ones, with some missing. This table has 400,000 to 450,000 clones, about 92% appearing once. Sequencing used peripheral blood, obtained in a trial of Ad26.COV2.S vaccine versus placebo. The receptor source for this set is a person aged 18 to 65 who received the Ad26.COV2.S COVID-19 vaccine or a placebo. Both conserved end residues are part of each CDR3. Some rows have no size entry. The others give once, few or many, or a class for an expanded clone.

TRBV24-1	TRBJ2-3	-	16	CATSDFHPQGADTQYF
TRBV5-1	TRBJ2-7	-	14	CASSTVGPSYEQYF
TRBV20-1	TRBJ1-6	-	14	CSASSQQDNSPLHF
TRBV20-1	TRBJ1-5	-	13	CSASEDGNQPQHF
TRBV7-2	TRBJ2-1	-	16	CASSLTSGSWDNEQFF
TRBV27	TRBJ1-2	-	11	CASSFNYGYTF
TRBV2	TRBJ2-2	-	15	CASSRDRVGTGELFF
TRBV7-8	TRBJ2-7	-	16	CASSPPWVGYRYEQYF
TRBV27	TRBJ1-5	-	14	CASGGSSRDQPQHF
TRBV7-2	TRBJ2-7	-	13	CASSNLDTYEQYF
TRBV14	TRBJ1-1	few	15	CASSPSGTGVTEAFF
TRBV7-6	TRBJ2-7	medium-sized	15	CASSLAAGGGFEQYF
TRBV5-6	TRBJ1-4	-	14	CASSSGRGYEKLFF
TRBV20-1	TRBJ1-1	-	14	CSASWTGGDTEAFF
TRBV6-1	TRBJ1-1	-	12	CASSEARTEAFF
TRBV29-1	TRBJ1-4	many	13	CSADRGRGEKLFF
TRBV19	TRBJ1-5	-	16	CASRPSGTGGRQPQHF
TRBV6-1	TRBJ2-1	-	15	CASSDRLGRADEQFF
TRBV29-1	TRBJ2-7	-	13	CSVVRVTDYEQYF
TRBV5-1	TRBJ2-7	-	15	CASSLAEGAHYEQYF
TRBV7-7	TRBJ2-2	few	18	CASSFQASGRAITGELFF
TRBV7-2	TRBJ2-3	-	15	CASSLDGYSTDTQYF
TRBV7-9	TRBJ2-7	-	15	CASSSRLAGVHEQYF
TRBV7-9	TRBJ2-7	-	14	CASSRQGDVYEQYF
TRBV6-6	TRBJ2-7	-	14	CATNSGGLSYEQYF
TRBV28	TRBJ1-1	-	13	CASSIRGFTEAFF
TRBV5-1	TRBJ2-7	few	16	CASSLEGTSGRTEQYF
TRBV2	TRBJ1-6	-	18	CASYPSAGGASYNSPLHF
TRBV5-1	TRBJ1-5	-	15	CASSLAGGVAQPQHF
TRBV6-5	TRBJ1-1	-	13	CASRKQGNTEAFF
TRBV10-3	TRBJ2-3	-	14	CAIAAADRTDTQYF
TRBV29-1	TRBJ1-2	-	11	CSVSTGNGYTF
TRBV28	TRBJ2-4	-	14	CASGHRGAKNIQYF
TRBV18	TRBJ1-6	-	17	CASSPRAPSSYNSPLHF
TRBV28	TRBJ1-5	-	15	CASSLETGRDQPQHF
TRBV6-5	TRBJ1-1	-	14	CASSRTGGRAEAFF
TRBV4-1	TRBJ1-4	-	14	CASSHRGPDEKLFF
TRBV27	TRBJ2-7	-	16	CASSPYIAGYDYEQYF
TRBV29-1	TRBJ2-7	-	14	CSVRGGGRSYEQYF
TRBV7-3	TRBJ2-1	-	16	CASSLTSESSYNEQFF
TRBV4-1	TRBJ1-5	few	14	CASSQEEGPKPQHF
TRBV7-9	TRBJ2-5	-	13	CASSLAGVETQYF
TRBV5-1	TRBJ1-1	-	14	CASSFSGTGRDAFF
TRBV6-6	TRBJ1-5	-	16	CASSYRDSYSNQPQHF
TRBV6-6	TRBJ2-2	few	15	CASASGRRNTGELFF
TRBV6-6	TRBJ2-2	-	15	CASSYGSTSTGELFF
TRBV27	TRBJ2-7	-	14	CASSFAPNSYEQYF
TRBV5-6	TRBJ2-7	-	16	CASSLGLAGVRYEQYF
TRBV7-9	TRBJ2-1	-	14	CASSQSGGDNEQFF
TRBV7-2	TRBJ2-4	-	14	CASSVGLAENIQYF
TRBV28	TRBJ2-7	-	15	CASRPLAVSSYEQYF
TRBV7-2	TRBJ2-7	-	13	CASSRGLAYEQYF